The sequence of this TCR beta chain was determined in a study of cytomegalovirus exposure and HLA in healthy donors. Comments on this clone: Antigen: not known.

Study-level findings and limits: Some TCR beta chains (around 160 of them) were listed as cytomegalovirus-associated. Segments of the TCR beta V type were, in most cases, productive about 87% or about 30% of the time in an earlier analysis. Researchers had no immune exposure information except CMV serostatus available.

Germline lookup yields CDR1 WNHNN and CDR2 SYGVQD (reference sequence). The V and J ends lost 2 bases and 7 bases respectively, with 9 bases between them. The CDR3 is made up of 12 amino acids. The PCR ran on 60 Vbeta and 13 Jbeta primers. The assay was immunoSEQ multiplex PCR, and TCRdb's table has in-frame clones only and misses some. The table lists 100,000 to 150,000 clones, about four fifths of them singletons. V usage is TRBV10-1 and J usage is TRBJ2-7; D gene ambiguous. The origin of this receptor is a woman in her thirties or forties in good health and CMV-seropositive. Sequenced material: PBMCs. In DNA form, the CDR3 reads TGCGCCAGCAGTGAGAACAGTCGGGAGCAGTACTTC. This sequence encodes CASSENSREQYF.